This T cell receptor (beta chain) was obtained from a study of blood T cell repertoires in COVID-19. Across the study: Donors in the United States, Italy and Spain gave samples during acute or convalescent COVID-19. T cells, B-cell-depleted T cells, or PBMCs provided the cDNA or gDNA that served as material.

Per the original methods: For nucleated cells, counts were estimated from reference gene primer amplification. Profiled with immunoSEQ multiplex PCR; TCRdb holds only in-frame clones, not every one. Clonal size and the V and J genes are those of that table, whereas D and trimming came from the DNA. The top ten clones hold 10% to 15% of a sample with fewer than 300,000 clones, around 86% of them seen once. This TCR came from a human donor in a cohort sampled during active COVID-19. Sequenced input: peripheral blood.

The CDR3 nucleotides read TGTGCCAGCAGTTTGGCAGAGGCGGTCGGCTACACCTTC. Translation gives CASSLAEAVGYTF. The chain joins TRBV12-3 or TRBV12-4 to TRBJ1-2; D is unresolved. Trimming removed 3 bases from V and 8 bases from J, with 13 bases in between. This CDR3 comprises 13 residues.